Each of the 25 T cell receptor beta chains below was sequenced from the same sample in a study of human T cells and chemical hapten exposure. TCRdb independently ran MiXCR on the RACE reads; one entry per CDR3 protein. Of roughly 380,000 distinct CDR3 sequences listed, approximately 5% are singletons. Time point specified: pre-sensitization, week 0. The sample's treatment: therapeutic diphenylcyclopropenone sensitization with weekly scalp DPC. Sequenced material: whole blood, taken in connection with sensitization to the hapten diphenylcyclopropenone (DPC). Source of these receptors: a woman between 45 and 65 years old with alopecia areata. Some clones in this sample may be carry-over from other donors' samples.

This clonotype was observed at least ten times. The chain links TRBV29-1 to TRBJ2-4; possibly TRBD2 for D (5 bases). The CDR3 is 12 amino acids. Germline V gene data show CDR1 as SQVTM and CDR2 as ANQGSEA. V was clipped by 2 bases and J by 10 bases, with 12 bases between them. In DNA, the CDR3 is TGCAGCGTTGAATCCCGACCGGGAATTCAGTACTTC. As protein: CSVESRPGIQYF.

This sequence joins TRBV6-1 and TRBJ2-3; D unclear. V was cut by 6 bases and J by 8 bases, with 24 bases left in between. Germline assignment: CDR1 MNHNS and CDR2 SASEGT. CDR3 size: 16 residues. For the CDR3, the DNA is TGTGCCAGCAGAACAGAGACCCAGTTCACAACGGGTACGCAGTATTTT. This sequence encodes CASRTETQFTTGTQYF.

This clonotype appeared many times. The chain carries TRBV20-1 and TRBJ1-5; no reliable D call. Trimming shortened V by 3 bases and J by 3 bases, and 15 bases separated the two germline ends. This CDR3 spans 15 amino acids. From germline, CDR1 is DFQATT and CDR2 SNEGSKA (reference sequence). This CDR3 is CSARRSFGDNQPQHF. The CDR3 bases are TGCAGTGCTAGGAGGAGTTTCGGGGACAATCAGCCCCAGCATTTT.

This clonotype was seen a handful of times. The CDR3 nucleotides are TGTGCCAGCAGTGATATAGCTCGACAGCCCGCCGAGCAGTACTTC. Protein sequence: CASSDIARQPAEQYF. The V and J genes are TRBV25-1 and TRBJ2-7; D may be TRBD1 (5 bases). V lost 3 bases, J lost 6 bases, and 18 bases lay in between. The CDR3 runs 15 residues. The germline gives CDR1 MGHDK, CDR2 SYGVNS.

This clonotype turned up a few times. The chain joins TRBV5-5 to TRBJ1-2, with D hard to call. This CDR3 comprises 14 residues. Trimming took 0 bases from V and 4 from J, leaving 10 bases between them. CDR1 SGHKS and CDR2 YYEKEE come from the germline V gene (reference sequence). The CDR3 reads CASSLGDRAYGYTF. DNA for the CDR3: TGTGCCAGCAGCTTGGGAGACCGGGCCTATGGCTACACCTTC. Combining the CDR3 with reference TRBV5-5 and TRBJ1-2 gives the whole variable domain DAGVTQSPTHLIKTRGQQVTLRCSPISGHKSVSWYQQVLGQGPQFIFQYYEKEERGRGNFPDRFSARQFPNYSSELNVNALLLGDSALYLCASSLGDRAYGYTFGSGTRLTVV.

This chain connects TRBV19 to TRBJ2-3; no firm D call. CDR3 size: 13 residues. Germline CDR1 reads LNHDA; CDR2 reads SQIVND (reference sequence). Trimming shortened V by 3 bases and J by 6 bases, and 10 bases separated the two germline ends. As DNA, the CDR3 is TGTGCCAGTAGTATGGTGAGTTCGGATACGCAGTATTTT. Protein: CASSMVSSDTQYF. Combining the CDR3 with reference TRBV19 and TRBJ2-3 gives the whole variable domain DGGITQSPKYLFRKEGQNVTLSCEQNLNHDAMYWYRQDPGQGLRLIYYSQIVNDFQKGDIAEGYSVSREKKESFPLTVTSAQKNPTAFYLCASSMVSSDTQYFGPGTRLTVL.

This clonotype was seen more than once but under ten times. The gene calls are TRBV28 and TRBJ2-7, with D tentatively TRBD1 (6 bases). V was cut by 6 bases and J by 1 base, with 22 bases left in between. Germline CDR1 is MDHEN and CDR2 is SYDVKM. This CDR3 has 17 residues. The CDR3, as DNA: TGTGCCAGCAGGGCGCGGCCGGGACAAAATCCTTCCTACGAGCAGTACTTC. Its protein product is CASRARPGQNPSYEQYF.

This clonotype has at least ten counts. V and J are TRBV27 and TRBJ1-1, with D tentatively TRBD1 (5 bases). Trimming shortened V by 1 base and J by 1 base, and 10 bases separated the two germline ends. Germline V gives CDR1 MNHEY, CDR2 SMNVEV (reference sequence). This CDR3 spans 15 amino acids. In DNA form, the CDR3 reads TGTGCCAGCAGTTTATTGATGGGGCAGAACACTGAAGCTTTCTTT. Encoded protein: CASSLLMGQNTEAFF.

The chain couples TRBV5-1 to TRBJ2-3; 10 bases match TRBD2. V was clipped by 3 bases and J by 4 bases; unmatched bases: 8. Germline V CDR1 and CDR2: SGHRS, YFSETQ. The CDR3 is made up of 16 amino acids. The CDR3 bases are TGCGCCAGCAGCTCGGGACTAGCGACATATGCAGATACGCAGTATTTT. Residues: CASSSGLATYADTQYF.

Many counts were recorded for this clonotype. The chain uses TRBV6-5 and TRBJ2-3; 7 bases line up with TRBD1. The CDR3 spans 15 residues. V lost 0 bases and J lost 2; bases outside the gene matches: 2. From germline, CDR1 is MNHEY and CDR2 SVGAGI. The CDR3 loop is CASSYSTGHTDTQYF. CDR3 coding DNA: TGTGCCAGCAGTTACTCGACAGGGCACACAGATACGCAGTATTTT.

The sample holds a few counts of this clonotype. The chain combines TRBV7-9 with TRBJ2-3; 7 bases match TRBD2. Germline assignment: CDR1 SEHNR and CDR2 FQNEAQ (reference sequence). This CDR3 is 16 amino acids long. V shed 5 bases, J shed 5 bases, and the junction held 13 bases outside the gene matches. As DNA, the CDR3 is TGTGCCAGCAGCACAACAGCGGGGACGGGGGGAGATACGCAGTATTTT. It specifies CASSTTAGTGGDTQYF. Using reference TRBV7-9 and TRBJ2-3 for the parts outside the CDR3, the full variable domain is DTGVSQNPRHKITKRGQNVTFRCDPISEHNRLYWYRQTLGQGPEFLTYFQNEAQLEKSRLLSDRFSAERPKGSFSTLEIQRTEQGDSAMYLCASSTTAGTGGDTQYFGPGTRLTVL.

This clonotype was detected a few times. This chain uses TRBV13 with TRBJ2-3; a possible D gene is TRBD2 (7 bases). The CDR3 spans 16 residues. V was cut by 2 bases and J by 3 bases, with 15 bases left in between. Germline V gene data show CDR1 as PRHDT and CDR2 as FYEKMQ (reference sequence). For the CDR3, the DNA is TGTGCCAGCAGCTTAAGTGGGGGGGCTCAAACAGATACGCAGTATTTT. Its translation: CASSLSGGAQTDTQYF.

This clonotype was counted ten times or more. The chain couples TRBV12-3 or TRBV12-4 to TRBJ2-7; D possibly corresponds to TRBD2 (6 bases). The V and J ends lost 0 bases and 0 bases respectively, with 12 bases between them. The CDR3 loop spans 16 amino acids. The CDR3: CASSLAGGVSSYEQYF. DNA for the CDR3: TGTGCCAGCAGTTTAGCGGGCGGGGTTAGCTCCTACGAGCAGTACTTC.

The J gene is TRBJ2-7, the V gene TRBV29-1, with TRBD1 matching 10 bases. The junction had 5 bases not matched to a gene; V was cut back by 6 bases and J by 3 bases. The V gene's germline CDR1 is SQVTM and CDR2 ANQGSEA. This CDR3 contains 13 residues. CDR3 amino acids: CSVTGTGDYEQYF. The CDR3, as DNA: TGCAGCGTGACCGGGACAGGGGACTACGAGCAGTACTTC.

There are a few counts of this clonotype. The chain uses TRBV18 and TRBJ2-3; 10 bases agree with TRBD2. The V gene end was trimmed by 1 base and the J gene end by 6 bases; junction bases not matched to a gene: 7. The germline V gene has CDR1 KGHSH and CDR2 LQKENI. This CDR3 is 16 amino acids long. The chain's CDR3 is CASSPRAGGPPDTQYF. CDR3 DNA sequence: TGTGCCAGCTCACCACGAGCGGGGGGGCCCCCGGATACGCAGTATTTT.

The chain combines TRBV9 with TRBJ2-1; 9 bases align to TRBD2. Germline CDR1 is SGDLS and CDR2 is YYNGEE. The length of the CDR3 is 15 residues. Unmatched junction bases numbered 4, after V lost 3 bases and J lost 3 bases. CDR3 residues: CASSAGTSLYNEQFF. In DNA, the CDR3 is TGTGCCAGCAGCGCCGGGACTAGCCTCTACAATGAGCAGTTCTTC.

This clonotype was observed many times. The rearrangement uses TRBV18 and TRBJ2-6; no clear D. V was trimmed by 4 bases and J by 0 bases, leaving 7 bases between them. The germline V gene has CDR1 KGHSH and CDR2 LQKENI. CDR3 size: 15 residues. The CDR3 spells CASSHPSSGANVLTF. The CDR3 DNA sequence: TGTGCCAGCTCACATCCCTCCTCTGGGGCCAACGTCCTGACTTTC.

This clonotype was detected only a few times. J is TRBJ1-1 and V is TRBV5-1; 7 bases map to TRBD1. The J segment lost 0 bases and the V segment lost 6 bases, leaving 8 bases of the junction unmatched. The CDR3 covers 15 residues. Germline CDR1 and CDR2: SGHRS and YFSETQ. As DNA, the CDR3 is TGCGCCAGCACCTTACAGGGGACGGTGAACACTGAAGCTTTCTTT. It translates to CASTLQGTVNTEAFF.

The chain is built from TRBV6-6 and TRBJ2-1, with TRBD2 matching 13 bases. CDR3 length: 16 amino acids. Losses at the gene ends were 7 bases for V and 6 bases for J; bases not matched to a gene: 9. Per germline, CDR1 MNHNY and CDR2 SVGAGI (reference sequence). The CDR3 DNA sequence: TGTGCCAGCATTGACGGACTAGCGGGGGCCTCCAATGAGCAGTTCTTC. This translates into CASIDGLAGASNEQFF.

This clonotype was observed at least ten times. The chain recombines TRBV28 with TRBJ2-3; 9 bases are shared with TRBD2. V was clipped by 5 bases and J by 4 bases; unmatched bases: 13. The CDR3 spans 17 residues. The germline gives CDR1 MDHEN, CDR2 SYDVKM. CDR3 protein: CASSPRFRGRVADTQYF. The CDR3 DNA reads TGTGCCAGCAGTCCCCGTTTCCGCGGGAGGGTTGCAGATACGCAGTATTTT.

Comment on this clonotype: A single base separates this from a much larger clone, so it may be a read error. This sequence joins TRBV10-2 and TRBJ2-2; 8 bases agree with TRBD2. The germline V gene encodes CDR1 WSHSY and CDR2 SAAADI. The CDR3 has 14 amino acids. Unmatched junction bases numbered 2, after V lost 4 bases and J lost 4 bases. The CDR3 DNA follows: TGCGCCAGCAGTGGCGGGAGGACCACCGGGGAGCTGTTTTTT. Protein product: CASSGGRTTGELFF.

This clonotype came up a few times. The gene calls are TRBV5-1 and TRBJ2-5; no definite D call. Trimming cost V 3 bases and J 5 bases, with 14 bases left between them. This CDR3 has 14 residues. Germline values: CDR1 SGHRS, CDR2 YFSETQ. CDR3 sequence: CASSWQSGAETQYF. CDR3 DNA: TGCGCCAGCAGCTGGCAATCAGGTGCCGAGACCCAGTACTTC.

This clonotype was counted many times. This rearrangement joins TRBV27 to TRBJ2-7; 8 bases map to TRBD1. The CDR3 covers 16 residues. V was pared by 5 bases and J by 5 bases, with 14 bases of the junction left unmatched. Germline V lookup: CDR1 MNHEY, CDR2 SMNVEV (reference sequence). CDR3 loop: CASSPAQDRGVHEQYF. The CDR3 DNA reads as TGTGCCAGCAGTCCCGCTCAAGACAGGGGTGTCCACGAGCAGTACTTC.

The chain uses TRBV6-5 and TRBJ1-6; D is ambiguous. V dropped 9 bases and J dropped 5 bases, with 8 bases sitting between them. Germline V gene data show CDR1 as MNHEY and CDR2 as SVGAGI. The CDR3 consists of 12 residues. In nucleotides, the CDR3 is TGTGCCAGTCGGGGTCATAATTCACCCCTCCACTTT. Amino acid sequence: CASRGHNSPLHF.

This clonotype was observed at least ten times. As DNA, the CDR3 is TGCGCCAGCAGCTTGCAGAGTGCTAGCACAGATACGCAGTATTTT. Residues: CASSLQSASTDTQYF. The chain joins TRBV5-1 to TRBJ2-3; no reliable D call. Germline CDR1 reads SGHRS; CDR2 reads YFSETQ. V gave up 1 base and J gave up 0 bases, with 9 bases separating them. The CDR3 covers 15 residues. The variable domain in full, with the rest retrieved from reference TRBV5-1 and TRBJ2-3, is KAGVTQTPRYLIKTRGQQVTLSCSPISGHRSVSWYQQTPGQGLQFLFEYFSETQRNKGNFPGRFSGRQFSNSRSEMNVSTLELGDSALYLCASSLQSASTDTQYFGPGTRLTVL.